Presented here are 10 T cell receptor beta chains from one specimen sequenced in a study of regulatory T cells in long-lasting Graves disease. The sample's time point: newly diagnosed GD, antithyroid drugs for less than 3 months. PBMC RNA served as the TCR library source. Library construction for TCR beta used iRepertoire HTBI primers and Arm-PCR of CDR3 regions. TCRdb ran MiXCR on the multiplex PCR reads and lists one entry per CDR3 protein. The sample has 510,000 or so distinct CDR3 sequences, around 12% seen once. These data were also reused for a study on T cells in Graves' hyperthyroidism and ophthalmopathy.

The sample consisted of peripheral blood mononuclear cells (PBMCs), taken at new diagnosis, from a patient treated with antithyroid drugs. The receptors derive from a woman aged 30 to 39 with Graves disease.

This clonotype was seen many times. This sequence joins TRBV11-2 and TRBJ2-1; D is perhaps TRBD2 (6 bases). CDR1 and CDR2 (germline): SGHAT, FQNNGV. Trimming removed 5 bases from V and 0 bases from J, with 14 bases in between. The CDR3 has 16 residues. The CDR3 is CASSPLPGGSYNEQFF. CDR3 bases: TGTGCCAGCAGCCCATTACCCGGGGGCTCCTACAATGAGCAGTTCTTC.

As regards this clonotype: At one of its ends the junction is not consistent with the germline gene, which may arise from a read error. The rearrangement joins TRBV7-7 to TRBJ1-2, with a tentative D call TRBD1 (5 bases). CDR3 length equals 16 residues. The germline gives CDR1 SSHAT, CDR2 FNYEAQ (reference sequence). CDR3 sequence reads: CASSPLGTRFNYGYTF. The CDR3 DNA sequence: TGTGCTAGCAGCCCCCTTGGGACCAGGTTTAACTATGGCTACACCTTC.

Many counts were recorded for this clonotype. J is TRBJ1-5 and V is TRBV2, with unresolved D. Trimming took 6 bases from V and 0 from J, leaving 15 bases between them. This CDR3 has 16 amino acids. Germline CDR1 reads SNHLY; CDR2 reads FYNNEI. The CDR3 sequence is CASRGRHNRSNQPQHF. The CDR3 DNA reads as TGTGCCAGCAGGGGTAGACACAACCGTAGCAATCAGCCCCAGCATTTT.

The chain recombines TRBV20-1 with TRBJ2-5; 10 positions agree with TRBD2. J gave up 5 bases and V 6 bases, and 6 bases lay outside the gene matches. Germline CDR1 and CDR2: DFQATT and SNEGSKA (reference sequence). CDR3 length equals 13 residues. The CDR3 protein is CSAPTSGVETQYF. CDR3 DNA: TGCAGTGCCCCTACTAGCGGGGTGGAGACCCAGTACTTC.

CDR3 bases: TGTGCCCTCCGTACTGTTAGCGGGAGGGCCCTTGAGGAGACCCAGTACTTC. This codes for CALRTVSGRALEETQYF. This rearrangement joins TRBV6-1 to TRBJ2-5, with 11 positions matching TRBD2. CDR3 length equals 17 residues. V dropped 11 bases and J dropped 5; count of bases not matched to a gene: 19. The germline gives CDR1 MNHNS, CDR2 SASEGT.

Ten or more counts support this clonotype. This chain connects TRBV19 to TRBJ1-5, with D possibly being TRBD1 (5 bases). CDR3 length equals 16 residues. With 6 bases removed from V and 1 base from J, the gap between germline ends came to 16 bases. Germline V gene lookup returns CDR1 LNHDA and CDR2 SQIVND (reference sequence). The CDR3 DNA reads TGTGCCAGTAGCCCCCGCGGGGCCCGGAGCAATCAGCCCCAGCATTTT. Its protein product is CASSPRGARSNQPQHF.

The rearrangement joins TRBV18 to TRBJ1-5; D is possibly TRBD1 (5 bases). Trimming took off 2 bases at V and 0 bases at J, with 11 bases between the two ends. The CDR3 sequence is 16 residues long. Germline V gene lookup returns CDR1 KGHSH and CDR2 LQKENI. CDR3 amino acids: CASSPGGGHSNQPQHF. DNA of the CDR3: TGTGCCAGCTCACCAGGTGGAGGACATAGCAATCAGCCCCAGCATTTT.

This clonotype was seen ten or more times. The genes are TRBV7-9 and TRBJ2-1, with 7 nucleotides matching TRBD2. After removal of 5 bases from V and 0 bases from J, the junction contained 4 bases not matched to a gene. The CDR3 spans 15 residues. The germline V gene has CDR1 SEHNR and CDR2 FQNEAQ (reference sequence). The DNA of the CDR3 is TGTGCCAGCAGCGCTAGCGGCAGCTCCTACAATGAGCAGTTCTTC. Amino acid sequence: CASSASGSSYNEQFF.

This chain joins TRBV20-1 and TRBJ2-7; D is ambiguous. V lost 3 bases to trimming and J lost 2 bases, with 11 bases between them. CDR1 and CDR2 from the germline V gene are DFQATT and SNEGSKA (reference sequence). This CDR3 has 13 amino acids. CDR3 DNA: TGCAGTGCTAGTGATGGAACAACCTACGAGCAGTACTTC. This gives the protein CSASDGTTYEQYF.

This chain's CDR3 is CASSPPPGKGTEAFF. The CDR3 DNA sequence: TGTGCCAGCTCACCACCGCCCGGGAAGGGCACTGAAGCTTTCTTT. The V gene is TRBV18, the J gene TRBJ1-1; no reliable D call. This CDR3 is built from 15 residues. Trimming cost V 0 bases and J 4 bases, with 12 bases left between them. Germline CDR1 reads KGHSH; CDR2 reads LQKENI.